This TCR beta chain originates from a study of blood T cell repertoires in COVID-19. As for the study in general: Samples of COVID-19 (acute and convalescent) were obtained from the United States, Italy and Spain. Sources were T cells, B-cell-depleted T cells, or PBMCs; the material itself was cDNA or gDNA.

Germline V CDR1 and CDR2: SGDLS, YYNGEE. The V end lost 2 bases, the J end lost 0 bases, and 9 bases lay between the germline ends. The CDR3 is 15 amino acids. In the original analysis: The assay estimated nucleated cells by amplifying reference gene primers. Profiling relied on immunoSEQ multiplex PCR, and the TCRdb table lists in-frame clones only, not all of them. The V and J calls and the clone size are those of that table, but D and trimming were determined from the DNA. Of 90,000 to 120,000 clones listed, about 87% are singletons. The sequencing sample was made of peripheral blood. This TCR was sampled from a middle-aged man with acute or convalescent COVID-19. V usage is TRBV9 and J usage is TRBJ2-1; D gene ambiguous. CDR3 DNA: TGTGCCAGCAGCGTCAGACTGACCTCCTACAATGAGCAGTTCTTC. It specifies CASSVRLTSYNEQFF.